Each of the 27 T cell receptor beta chains below was sequenced from the same sample in a study of T cells in localized non-small cell lung cancer. The table came from immunoSEQ multiplex PCR; TCRdb's copy has only in-frame clones and leaves some out. Counted here are over 8,500 clones, 80% to 90% occurring once; the ten biggest clones make up around 19%. The sequenced sample was peripheral blood mononuclear cells, obtained before any cancer treatment. These receptors were taken from a female donor over 55 with stage II lung adenocarcinoma.

The gene calls are TRBV5-6 and TRBJ2-5; 9 bases are a match to TRBD1. The V segment lost 0 bases and the J segment 7 bases; nucleotides outside the gene matches: 10. The CDR3 runs to 16 residues. CDR1 is SGHDT and CDR2 is YYEEEE in the germline V gene. The CDR3: CASSLAGQGRLGTQYF. Written as DNA, the CDR3 is TGTGCCAGCAGCTTGGCCGGACAGGGGCGTCTGGGGACCCAGTACTTC.

The CDR3 bases are TGTGCCAGCAGCGTAGATGACAGGGGTTTTTGGGGCTACACCTTC. Protein: CASSVDDRGFWGYTF. The V gene is TRBV9, the J gene TRBJ1-2; 8 bases are shared with TRBD1. CDR3 size: 15 residues. Germline CDR1 and CDR2: SGDLS and YYNGEE. With 0 bases clipped from V and 8 bases from J, the junction kept 9 bases outside the gene matches. Full variable domain (rest looked up from reference TRBV9 and TRBJ1-2): DSGVTQTPKHLITATGQRVTLRCSPRSGDLSVYWYQQSLDQGLQFLIQYYNGEERAKGNILERFSAQQFPDLHSELNLSSLELGDSALYFCASSVDDRGFWGYTFGSGTRLTVV.

The chain is built from TRBV19 and TRBJ1-5; D possibly corresponds to TRBD1 (6 bases). Germline V gene data show CDR1 as LNHDA and CDR2 as SQIVND (reference sequence). The CDR3 covers 16 residues. Deletions cut 3 bases from V and 8 bases from J, with 20 bases between. The CDR3, as DNA: TGTGCCAGTAGTATTCGGGACACTTCGCTGGGGGAGCCCCAGCATTTT. It yields the protein CASSIRDTSLGEPQHF.

This clone is a singleton in its sample. The rearrangement joins TRBV19 to TRBJ2-7; a possible D gene is TRBD1 (6 bases). The CDR3 totals 14 residues. V shed 1 base and J shed 4 bases, with 11 bases lying between them. Germline V gene data show CDR1 as LNHDA and CDR2 as SQIVND (reference sequence). CDR3 DNA: TGTGCCAGTAGTATAGGGACAGAGGGGTACGAGCAGTACTTC. This gives the protein CASSIGTEGYEQYF.

This chain connects TRBV6-6 to TRBJ1-3, with a tentative D call TRBD1 (5 bases). Germline V gene sequence: CDR1 MNHNY, CDR2 SVGAGI (reference sequence). The CDR3 is 15 residues long. Trimming took 2 bases from V and 0 from J, leaving 8 bases between them. The CDR3: CASSYNRPSGNTIYF. Written as DNA, the CDR3 is TGTGCCAGCAGTTACAACAGGCCCTCTGGAAACACCATATATTTT.

J is TRBJ2-7 and V is TRBV5-1, with D hard to call. CDR1 is SGHRS and CDR2 is YFSETQ in the germline V gene. The CDR3 has 12 amino acids. Trimming removed 1 base from V and 3 bases from J, with 5 bases in between. In DNA, the CDR3 is TGCGCCAGCAGCTTGATCGGCTACGAGCAGTACTTC. This codes for CASSLIGYEQYF.

The chain employs TRBV7-2 and TRBJ2-5, with D perhaps given as TRBD1 or TRBD2 (5 bases each). This CDR3 contains 13 residues. The V and J ends lost 5 bases and 13 bases respectively, with 20 bases between them. Germline lookup yields CDR1 SGHTA and CDR2 FQGNSA. The CDR3 protein is CASSPRDLMVGYF. CDR3 bases: TGTGCCAGCAGCCCCCGGGACCTAATGGTGGGGTACTTC.

The chain has TRBV5-1 and TRBJ2-5, with D perhaps TRBD1 or TRBD2 (6 bases each). The CDR3 is 14 amino acids. The germline V gene encodes CDR1 SGHRS and CDR2 YFSETQ. The V end was cut by 0 bases, the J end by 2 bases, with 8 bases between. This CDR3 reads CASSLGGTQETQYF. The CDR3 DNA reads TGCGCCAGCAGCTTGGGCGGGACACAAGAGACCCAGTACTTC.

The chain employs TRBV18 and TRBJ1-5; D ambiguous. The CDR3 covers 16 residues. With 3 bases removed from V and 1 base from J, the gap between germline ends came to 13 bases. Per the germline V gene, CDR1 is KGHSH and CDR2 is LQKENI. CDR3 nucleotides: TGTGCCAGCTCACCCGCGGGCGGGTTGAGCAATCAGCCCCAGCATTTT. Protein sequence: CASSPAGGLSNQPQHF.

CDR3 loop: CASSELGFETQYF. The CDR3 DNA is TGTGCCAGCAGTGAATTGGGTTTTGAGACCCAGTACTTC. V usage is TRBV6-1 and J usage is TRBJ2-7; D not resolved. The DNA end lines up better with TRBJ2-5; the J call may be wrong. This CDR3 has 13 amino acids. The V gene's germline CDR1 is MNHNS and CDR2 SASEGT.

This chain links TRBV2 with TRBJ2-7; the match to TRBD2 covers 7 bases. From germline, CDR1 is SNHLY and CDR2 FYNNEI. CDR3 length: 15 amino acids. J lost 3 bases, V lost 8 bases, and 13 bases had no gene match. CDR3 nucleotide sequence: TGTGCCAGCGCGCTTCTCGCGGGAGCTAACTACGAGCAGTACTTC. This gives the protein CASALLAGANYEQYF.

The genes are TRBV28 and TRBJ2-2; 9 bases match TRBD1. CDR3 length equals 15 residues. Germline lookup yields CDR1 MDHEN and CDR2 SYDVKM. The trim removed 4 bases at V and 5 bases at J, leaving 5 bases unmatched. Written as DNA, the CDR3 is TGTGCCAGCAGTTCCCCCGGACAGGGGACCGGGGAGCTGTTTTTT. Protein sequence: CASSSPGQGTGELFF.

The chain has TRBV28 and TRBJ2-1; possibly TRBD2 for D (5 bases). The CDR3 is 14 residues long. Trimming removed 6 bases from V and 8 bases from J, with 17 bases in between. Germline V lookup: CDR1 MDHEN, CDR2 SYDVKM. In nucleotides, the CDR3 is TGTGCCAGCAGCCGGACGCGTTACGGGGATGAGCAGTTCTTC. This translates into CASSRTRYGDEQFF.

V usage is TRBV19 and J usage is TRBJ2-6, with 9 positions matching TRBD1. The CDR3 loop spans 16 amino acids. CDR1 and CDR2 (germline): LNHDA, SQIVND (reference sequence). The V segment lost 8 bases and the J segment 0 bases; nucleotides outside the gene matches: 5. CDR3 amino acids: CASRRDRASGANVLTF. The CDR3 bases are TGTGCCAGTCGACGGGACAGGGCCTCTGGGGCCAACGTCCTGACTTTC.

This chain joins TRBV5-1 and TRBJ1-5, with 8 bases aligning to TRBD1. The CDR3 consists of 14 residues. The ends lost 4 bases at V and 3 bases at J; junction bases unmatched: 3. The germline gives CDR1 SGHRS, CDR2 YFSETQ. The CDR3 here is CASSPGQVNQPQHF. The CDR3 nucleotides are TGCGCCAGCAGCCCGGGACAGGTCAATCAGCCCCAGCATTTT.

The genes are TRBV5-5 and TRBJ2-3, with D maybe TRBD2 (6 bases). Trimming pared 3 bases from V and 4 bases from J, leaving 12 bases between. Per the germline V gene, CDR1 is SGHKS and CDR2 is YYEKEE (reference sequence). The CDR3 extends over 14 amino acids. CDR3 coding DNA: TGTGCCAGCAGCTCCCCTTCGGGGGCAGATACGCAGTATTTT. Protein sequence: CASSSPSGADTQYF. Drawing the rest from reference TRBV5-5 and TRBJ2-3, the complete variable domain is DAGVTQSPTHLIKTRGQQVTLRCSPISGHKSVSWYQQVLGQGPQFIFQYYEKEERGRGNFPDRFSARQFPNYSSELNVNALLLGDSALYLCASSSPSGADTQYFGPGTRLTVL.

The chain joins TRBV7-2 to TRBJ2-3; maybe TRBD1 (5 bases). Trimming shortened V by 4 bases and J by 5 bases, and 10 bases separated the two germline ends. Germline V gene data show CDR1 as SGHTA and CDR2 as FQGNSA. There are 13 residues in the CDR3. CDR3 bases: TGTGCCAGCAGCTCCAGACAGATAGATACGCAGTATTTT. Translated, it gives CASSSRQIDTQYF.

As regards this clone: Other DNA variants within this sample encode the same CDR3. DNA for the CDR3: TGTGCCAGCAGCTTAGAAGGGCGGGGCATGGGGGGCTACACCTTC. It encodes CASSLEGRGMGGYTF. The chain employs TRBV7-8 and TRBJ1-2; TRBD1 is a possible D gene (5 bases). The germline V gene has CDR1 SGHVS and CDR2 FQNEAQ. Trimming took 1 base from V and 8 from J, leaving 17 bases between them. The CDR3 runs to 15 residues.

The chain has TRBV10-3 and TRBJ1-4; TRBD1 aligns across 9 bases. This CDR3 is built from 14 residues. The germline gives CDR1 ENHRY, CDR2 SYGVKD. V lost 8 bases and J lost 5; bases outside the gene matches: 6. CDR3 DNA sequence: TGTGCCATCGGAAGGACAGGGGCGAATGAAAAACTGTTTTTT. Translation gives CAIGRTGANEKLFF.

V usage is TRBV2 and J usage is TRBJ2-2, with 10 bases matching TRBD2. CDR1 is SNHLY, CDR2 FYNNEI, per germline. Trimming removed 8 bases from V and 5 bases from J; junction bases left unmatched: 11. The CDR3 length is 16 residues. The CDR3 reads CASEGLAGAGTGELFF. As DNA, the CDR3 is TGTGCCAGCGAGGGGCTAGCGGGGGCCGGGACCGGGGAGCTGTTTTTT.

V and J are TRBV28 and TRBJ2-5, with D perhaps matching TRBD1 (6 bases). Germline CDR1 reads MDHEN; CDR2 reads SYDVKM. The CDR3 covers 12 residues. Trimming shortened V by 3 bases and J by 7 bases, and 9 bases separated the two germline ends. The CDR3 DNA sequence: TGTGCCAGCAGTTTTACAGGGAGGACCCAGTACTTC. It specifies CASSFTGRTQYF.

This chain uses TRBV15 with TRBJ1-5; a weak D match, TRBD1 (5 bases). The CDR3 totals 18 residues. From germline, CDR1 is LNHNV and CDR2 YYDKDF (reference sequence). Between the trimmed V and J ends, which lost 1 base and 4 bases, there was a span of 20 bases. CDR3 DNA: TGTGCCACCAGCAGAGGCGGGGCACGGGGCGTCGGAAATCAGCCCCAGCATTTT. Translated, it gives CATSRGGARGVGNQPQHF.

V gene TRBV10-3 combines with J gene TRBJ1-2; D is uncertain. This CDR3 has 12 amino acids. From germline, CDR1 is ENHRY and CDR2 SYGVKD. Trimming removed 2 bases at V and 8 bases at J, with 9 bases between. The CDR3 loop reads CAISEPNGGYTF. The CDR3 DNA is TGTGCCATCAGTGAGCCCAACGGAGGCTACACCTTC.

The chain couples TRBV28 to TRBJ2-1; the match to TRBD2 covers 8 bases. The junction had 14 bases not matched to a gene; V was cut back by 2 bases and J by 8 bases. The CDR3 is made up of 17 amino acids. Germline V lookup: CDR1 MDHEN, CDR2 SYDVKM. CDR3 region: CASSLIRSGGRLDEQFF. CDR3 DNA sequence: TGTGCCAGCAGTTTAATACGCAGTGGCGGGAGGTTAGATGAGCAGTTCTTC.

The chain has TRBV6-4 and TRBJ2-3; 10 bases are shared with TRBD2. Trimming at V came to 0 bases and at J to 0 bases, leaving 0 bases not matched to a gene. CDR3 length: 16 amino acids. Germline loops: CDR1 MRHNA, CDR2 SNTAGT. CDR3 nucleotide sequence: TGTGCCAGCAGTGACTCGACTAGCGGGAGCACAGATACGCAGTATTTT. This gives the protein CASSDSTSGSTDTQYF.

The chain couples TRBV7-2 to TRBJ2-7; no clear D. The CDR3 runs to 12 residues. The V end lost 2 bases, the J end lost 3 bases, and 5 bases lay between the germline ends. Germline CDR1 SGHTA, CDR2 FQGNSA. The CDR3 nucleotides are TGTGCCAGCAGCTTACAAGGCTACGAGCAGTACTTC. This codes for CASSLQGYEQYF. The variable domain in full, with the rest retrieved from reference TRBV7-2 and TRBJ2-7, is GAGVSQSPSNKVTEKGKDVELRCDPISGHTALYWYRQSLGQGLEFLIYFQGNSAPDKSGLPSDRFSAERTGGSVSTLTIQRTQQEDSAVYLCASSLQGYEQYFGPGTRLTVT.

The gene calls are TRBV9 and TRBJ2-1; 13 bases agree with TRBD2. Germline assignment: CDR1 SGDLS and CDR2 YYNGEE. CDR3 length equals 17 residues. J gave up 7 bases and V 4 bases, and 11 bases lay outside the gene matches. DNA of the CDR3: TGTGCCAGCAGCCCCCGTCTAGTGACTAGCGGGAGGAATGAGCAGTTCTTC. Its translation is CASSPRLVTSGRNEQFF.